Listed here are 19 T cell receptor beta chains from one sample, sequenced in a study of blood T cells in healthy people across ages. A sample-barcoded 5' primer and a J-beta primer mix were used in a second PCR of roughly 6 to 11 cycles. TCRdb processed the 5' RACE reads anew with MiXCR; each CDR3 protein has one entry. The sample carries about 1.6 million distinct CDR3 sequences, almost 35% recorded once. The material sequenced was blood. These receptors were obtained from a woman in her twenties or thirties in good health.

This clonotype was seen more than once but under ten times. This chain joins TRBV24-1 and TRBJ2-1; tentatively, D is TRBD1 (5 bases). V was shortened by 5 bases and J by 7 bases, with 17 bases between the two germline ends. The CDR3 contains 15 residues. Germline CDR1 KGHDR, CDR2 SFDVKD. The CDR3 DNA reads TGTGCCACCAGTGGCTCAGGGTTAAAACTGAATGAGCAGTTCTTC. It specifies CATSGSGLKLNEQFF.

This clonotype was recorded at least ten times. The V call is TRBV14, the J call TRBJ2-3; the D gene could be TRBD1 or TRBD2 (5 bases each). There are 11 residues in the CDR3. Trimming took off 3 bases at V and 8 bases at J, with 6 bases between the two ends. Germline V gene lookup returns CDR1 SGHDN and CDR2 FVKESK. CDR3 DNA sequence: TGTGCCAGCAGCCATGGGACTACGCAGTATTTT. The encoded protein is CASSHGTTQYF.

This sequence joins TRBV2 and TRBJ1-5; possible D gene TRBD1, 5 bases. This CDR3 comprises 14 residues. The germline V gene encodes CDR1 SNHLY and CDR2 FYNNEI. Trimming removed 7 bases from V and 1 base from J, with 11 bases in between. This chain's CDR3 is CASKNRISNQPQHF. The CDR3 DNA follows: TGTGCCAGCAAGAACAGGATAAGCAATCAGCCCCAGCATTTT.

This clonotype was seen many times. The chain couples TRBV29-1 to TRBJ2-7, with D tentatively TRBD2 (7 bases). Trimming stripped 6 bases from V and 6 bases from J, with 24 bases between. The germline V gene has CDR1 SQVTM and CDR2 ANQGSEA. The CDR3 is made up of 15 amino acids. The CDR3 region is CSVKLTGGGALEQYF. CDR3 sequence (DNA): TGCAGCGTGAAACTAACAGGTGGGGGGGCTCTCGAGCAGTACTTC.

For this clonotype: A read error may account for a junction end that differs from germline. The chain uses TRBV28 and TRBJ2-7; D perhaps matches TRBD2 (6 bases). The CDR3 is 13 amino acids. The V gene's germline CDR1 is MDHEN and CDR2 SYDVKM. CDR3 nucleotide sequence: TGTACCAGGCCGGGACTGGCCGTCTACGAGCAGTACTTC. Translation: CTRPGLAVYEQYF.

The chain is built from TRBV10-3 and TRBJ2-7; 12 positions agree with TRBD1. This CDR3 is built from 17 residues. Germline CDR1 ENHRY, CDR2 SYGVKD. V gave up 5 bases and J gave up 5 bases; unmatched junction bases: 13. The CDR3 nucleotides are TGTGCCATCAGTAAGGGACAGGGGGCCGGGGGCCTCCACGAGCAGTACTTC. The encoded protein is CAISKGQGAGGLHEQYF.

The chain couples TRBV2 to TRBJ1-5, with D possibly TRBD1 on 5 matching bases. Germline CDR1 and CDR2: SNHLY and FYNNEI. CDR3 length: 15 amino acids. The germline V and J ends were trimmed by 6 bases and 0 bases, with 12 bases remaining between them. The CDR3 loop is CASSSRDGSNQPQHF. The CDR3 DNA follows: TGTGCCAGCAGCAGCCGGGACGGTAGCAATCAGCCCCAGCATTTT.

V and J are TRBV28 and TRBJ2-5, with no clear D. The V gene lost 10 bases and the J gene lost 2 bases, with 17 bases spanning the gap. Looked up from germline, CDR1 is MDHEN and CDR2 is SYDVKM. The CDR3 totals 14 residues. This CDR3 is CATSEFGSQETQYF. The CDR3 nucleotides are TGTGCCACCTCCGAGTTCGGGTCACAAGAGACCCAGTACTTC.

About this clonotype: Sequence at one end of the junction differs from germline and may be a read error. J is TRBJ2-4 and V is TRBV3-1, with TRBD1 matching 9 bases. The DNA end lines up better with TRBJ2-7; the J call may be wrong. The CDR3 has 16 amino acids. Germline V gene lookup returns CDR1 LGHDT and CDR2 YNNKEL (reference sequence). CDR3 protein: CAGSDTGQGNPYEQYF. DNA of the CDR3: TGTGCCGGCAGTGACACTGGACAGGGGAATCCCTACGAGCAGTACTTC.

This clonotype was found a few times. The chain employs TRBV9 and TRBJ1-4; D call uncertain. The germline V gene encodes CDR1 SGDLS and CDR2 YYNGEE. The V and J ends lost 5 bases and 0 bases respectively, with 17 bases between them. CDR3 length equals 17 residues. The CDR3 DNA is TGTGCCAGCAGAGCACCACCCCAGAGAGCAACTAATGAAAAACTGTTTTTT. Protein sequence: CASRAPPQRATNEKLFF.

This chain connects TRBV3-1 to TRBJ2-5; tentative D call: TRBD1 (6 bases). Trimming shortened V by 0 bases and J by 3 bases, and 11 bases separated the two germline ends. The CDR3 is 15 amino acids. Germline assignment: CDR1 LGHDT and CDR2 YNNKEL (reference sequence). The CDR3 DNA sequence: TGTGCCAGCAGCCAAGATTCGAGACAGGAAGAGACCCAGTACTTC. This codes for CASSQDSRQEETQYF.

The rearrangement joins TRBV5-1 to TRBJ2-5; weak D call: TRBD2 (6 bases). Trimming removed 0 bases at V and 1 base at J, with 13 bases between. The germline V gene encodes CDR1 SGHRS and CDR2 YFSETQ. This CDR3 region has 16 residues. CDR3: CASSLGGVAGQETQYF. Written as DNA, the CDR3 is TGCGCCAGCAGCTTGGGCGGGGTGGCAGGCCAAGAGACCCAGTACTTC.

This clonotype was counted between two and nine times. This chain uses TRBV6-2 or TRBV6-3 with TRBJ2-3; D not resolved. The CDR3 sequence is 13 residues long. The germline V and J ends were trimmed by 7 bases and 6 bases, with 14 bases remaining between them. Germline lookup yields CDR1 MNHEY and CDR2 SVGEGT. Here the CDR3 DNA reads TGTGCCAGCACTCAACTCGGGTCGGATACGCAGTATTTT. As protein: CASTQLGSDTQYF.

The chain joins TRBV20-1 to TRBJ1-2; a possible D gene is TRBD1 (6 bases). The germline CDR1 and CDR2 sequences are DFQATT and SNEGSKA (reference sequence). V dropped 6 bases and J dropped 1 base, with 18 bases sitting between them. CDR3 size: 15 residues. The CDR3 coding sequence is TGCAGTGCCCGACAGGCAGCAGGAATTAACTATGGCTACACCTTC. Its protein product is CSARQAAGINYGYTF.

This clonotype came up a few times. The V and J genes are TRBV20-1 and TRBJ1-4; a weak D match, TRBD1 (5 bases). Germline V gene sequence: CDR1 DFQATT, CDR2 SNEGSKA (reference sequence). CDR3 size: 14 residues. V lost 1 base, J lost 2 bases, and 8 bases lay in between. The CDR3 region has the DNA TGCAGTGCTAGAGCAGGGAGCACTAATGAAAAACTGTTTTTT. Translating it yields CSARAGSTNEKLFF.

This clonotype came up a few times. J is TRBJ2-7 and V is TRBV6-1; D is ambiguous. Germline V lookup: CDR1 MNHNS, CDR2 SASEGT. Trimming shortened V by 8 bases and J by 0 bases, and 5 bases separated the two germline ends. The CDR3 covers 11 residues. CDR3 nucleotides: TGTGCCAGCGTATACTCCTACGAGCAGTACTTC. Residues: CASVYSYEQYF.

This chain connects TRBV27 to TRBJ1-2; 8 nucleotides line up with TRBD1. Unmatched junction bases numbered 13, after V lost 6 bases and J lost 7 bases. Germline CDR1 and CDR2: MNHEY and SMNVEV (reference sequence). The CDR3 is made up of 15 amino acids. Written as DNA, the CDR3 is TGTGCCAGCAGGGACTTAACCGGGACAGGAGTTGGCTACACCTTC. Its protein product is CASRDLTGTGVGYTF.

CDR3 residues: CASSSGQLDGYTF. Written as DNA, the CDR3 is TGCGCCAGCAGCTCGGGACAGTTGGATGGCTACACCTTC. The chain links TRBV5-1 to TRBJ1-2; 7 bases match TRBD1. The CDR3 contains 13 residues. Trimming took 3 bases from V and 6 from J; bases not matched to a gene: 5. CDR1 and CDR2 from the germline V gene are SGHRS and YFSETQ.

This chain connects TRBV20-1 to TRBJ2-1; possibly TRBD1 for D (6 bases). The length of the CDR3 is 12 residues. The germline V gene encodes CDR1 DFQATT and CDR2 SNEGSKA (reference sequence). Trimming took 4 bases from V and 8 from J, leaving 12 bases between them. In DNA form, the CDR3 reads TGCAGTGCTACTCAGGACAGCCATGAGCAGTTCTTC. It specifies CSATQDSHEQFF.